This T cell receptor (beta chain) is drawn from a study of tumor-infiltrating lymphocytes in primary liver carcinoma. Broader study findings: Overlap between tumor regions exceeded overlap of tumor with adjacent tissue or blood.

Details on this clonotype: What it binds is unknown. Mismatch with germline at one junction end may stem from a read error.

TCR beta cDNA was prepared out of around 460 ng total RNA by means of a constant-region primer. For TCR beta, libraries were produced by three nested multiplex PCR rounds using slightly modified ARM-PCR. From the multiplex PCR reads, TCRdb called clonotypes with MiXCR, one entry per CDR3 protein. The sample contains some 87,000 distinct CDR3 sequences, less than 70% of which appear only once. Co-extraction of both nucleic acids (RNA and DNA) used about 18-34 mg of unsorted bulk tissue. The receptor was derived from a man between 35 and 55 years old with primary liver carcinoma and hepatitis B virus infection. The specimen was tumor-adjacent normal liver tissue.

CDR3: CTSSLSGCARYNEQFF. In DNA form, the CDR3 reads TGTACCAGCAGCTTAAGTGGTTGCGCGAGATACAATGAGCAGTTCTTC. This chain uses TRBV11-2 with TRBJ2-1; no clear D gene. This CDR3 region has 16 residues. CDR1 is SGHAT and CDR2 is FQNNGV in the germline V gene.